These 10 T cell receptor beta chains came from one sample sequenced in a study of cytomegalovirus exposure and HLA in healthy donors. PCR used 60 Vbeta primers and 13 Jbeta primers. Assay used: immunoSEQ multiplex PCR; TCRdb lists only in-frame clones, some missing. Here the sample table reports approximately 140,000 clones. The sequencing input was PBMCs. Receptors were obtained from a woman aged 40 to 49 in good health and CMV-seronegative.

V usage is TRBV7-9 and J usage is TRBJ1-5; possibly TRBD1 for D (5 bases). The CDR3 covers 16 residues. V was pared by 1 base and J by 2 bases, with 12 bases between. The germline gives CDR1 SEHNR, CDR2 FQNEAQ (reference sequence). CDR3 bases: TGTGCCAGCAGCTTAGAGGGGTTAGGCGGCAATCAGCCCCAGCATTTT. Translation gives CASSLEGLGGNQPQHF. Looking up the rest from reference TRBV7-9 and TRBJ1-5 gives the full variable domain: DTGVSQNPRHKITKRGQNVTFRCDPISEHNRLYWYRQTLGQGPEFLTYFQNEAQLEKSRLLSDRFSAERPKGSFSTLEIQRTEQGDSAMYLCASSLEGLGGNQPQHFGDGTRLSIL.

The chain joins TRBV4-1 to TRBJ1-2, with a possible D match to TRBD1 (5 bases). The ends were cut back, 1 base at V and 0 bases at J, with 9 bases in the middle. The CDR3 totals 15 residues. CDR1 is MGHRA, CDR2 YSYEKL, per germline. The CDR3 spells CASSQVTGANYGYTF. Written as DNA, the CDR3 is TGCGCCAGCAGCCAAGTAACAGGCGCTAACTATGGCTACACCTTC.

The chain combines TRBV7-2 with TRBJ2-1, with 11 bases aligning to TRBD2. The CDR3 consists of 16 residues. Germline CDR1 is SGHTA and CDR2 is FQGNSA. V dropped 4 bases and J dropped 6; count of bases not matched to a gene: 8. In nucleotides, the CDR3 is TGTGCCAGCAGCTGGAGTAGCGGGGGGGGGTTCAATGAGCAGTTCTTC. Protein product: CASSWSSGGGFNEQFF.

V usage is TRBV28 and J usage is TRBJ2-1; TRBD2 aligns across 14 bases. V lost 10 bases and J lost 4; bases outside the gene matches: 3. Germline V gene data show CDR1 as MDHEN and CDR2 as SYDVKM. The CDR3 is made up of 14 amino acids. The CDR3 nucleotides read TGTGCCACCCGGACTAGCGGGGGGTACAATGAGCAGTTCTTC. Its protein is CATRTSGGYNEQFF.

The gene calls are TRBV18 and TRBJ2-7; TRBD1 matches 7 bases. CDR1 and CDR2 from the germline V gene are KGHSH and LQKENI. With 3 bases clipped from V and 8 bases from J, the junction kept 7 bases outside the gene matches. CDR3 length: 13 residues. Here the CDR3 reads CASSPGQSTKQYF. The CDR3 nucleotides read TGTGCCAGCTCACCGGGACAGTCTACGAAGCAGTACTTC.

CDR3 amino acids: CASSIRGGFTDTQYF. DNA of the CDR3: TGTGCCAGTAGTATACGGGGGGGGTTCACAGATACGCAGTATTTT. The chain has TRBV19 and TRBJ2-3; 8 nucleotides line up with TRBD2. This CDR3 is built from 15 residues. The V gene end was trimmed by 2 bases and the J gene end by 2 bases; junction bases not matched to a gene: 3. Germline V gene lookup returns CDR1 LNHDA and CDR2 SQIVND (reference sequence).

The V gene is TRBV7-2, the J gene TRBJ2-7; 10 bases map to TRBD1. With 8 bases clipped from V and 1 base from J, the junction kept 2 bases outside the gene matches. The length of the CDR3 is 13 residues. CDR1 and CDR2 from the germline V gene are SGHTA and FQGNSA. CDR3 loop: CASRTGGSYEQYF. CDR3 nucleotides: TGTGCCAGCCGGACAGGGGGGTCCTACGAGCAGTACTTC.

This chain joins TRBV5-1 and TRBJ2-3; TRBD1 might be the D (6 bases). CDR1 and CDR2 from the germline V gene are SGHRS and YFSETQ. This CDR3 is built from 15 residues. V lost 4 bases and J 4 bases, leaving 16 bases between the germline ends. The DNA of the CDR3 is TGCGCCAGCAGCCCCGGGACAACATCGGCAGATACGCAGTATTTT. It yields the protein CASSPGTTSADTQYF.

The chain combines TRBV5-6 with TRBJ2-3; a possible D gene is TRBD2 (6 bases). The CDR3 runs to 16 residues. Germline V CDR1 and CDR2: SGHDT, YYEEEE. The germline V and J ends were trimmed by 1 base and 1 base, with 13 bases remaining between them. The CDR3 region is CASSLLGAGRTDTQYF. CDR3 nucleotide sequence: TGTGCCAGCAGCTTGCTGGGCGCGGGGCGCACAGATACGCAGTATTTT.

The V call is TRBV10-3, the J call TRBJ2-3; 7 positions match TRBD1. J lost 1 base, V lost 4 bases, and 5 bases had no gene match. CDR1 and CDR2 from the germline V gene are ENHRY and SYGVKD. This CDR3 has 15 amino acids. CDR3 protein: CAISGGQLGTDTQYF. CDR3 DNA sequence: TGTGCCATCAGTGGGGGACAGCTAGGCACAGATACGCAGTATTTT.